Below, 12 T cell receptor beta chains from the same sample are listed, as sequenced in a study of shared clonotypes between healthy human individuals. Libraries were prepared by immunoSEQ multiplex PCR; TCRdb keeps only in-frame clonotypes and omits some of them. The sample holds under 2,500,000 clones; 90% to 97% are singletons and the top ten take 0.1% to 0.15%. Sequences were obtained from naive CD4+ T cells sorted from blood. The subset here: CD45RA+ positively selected. The receptors originated from a young man in good health.

CDR3 sequence reads: CASKPLGNTGELFF. CDR3 in DNA: TGTGCCAGCAAACCGCTGGGAAACACCGGGGAGCTGTTTTTT. The chain has TRBV7-3 and TRBJ2-2; D gene ambiguous. The V end lost 7 bases, the J end lost 2 bases, and 11 bases lay between the germline ends. The CDR3 spans 14 residues. CDR1 SGHTA and CDR2 FQGTGA come from the germline V gene.

The rearrangement links TRBV9 to TRBJ2-3; D is ambiguous. The germline CDR1 and CDR2 sequences are SGDLS and YYNGEE. The CDR3 sequence is 15 residues long. The V end lost 0 bases, the J end lost 3 bases, and 11 bases lay between the germline ends. The CDR3 loop is CASSVGSAGTDTQYF. CDR3 coding DNA: TGTGCCAGCAGCGTAGGCTCCGCAGGTACAGATACGCAGTATTTT.

As DNA, the CDR3 is TGTGCCAGCAGTTACTCGACAGGGGGCGGGAATTCACCCCTCCACTTT. Translation: CASSYSTGGGNSPLHF. The V gene is TRBV6-5, the J gene TRBJ1-6, with TRBD1 matching 10 bases. Germline V gene lookup returns CDR1 MNHEY and CDR2 SVGAGI. The CDR3 has 16 amino acids. Trimming took 0 bases from V and 7 from J; bases not matched to a gene: 3.

V is TRBV29-1 and J is TRBJ1-4; 10 bases line up with TRBD1. CDR3 size: 13 residues. Germline CDR1 is SQVTM and CDR2 is ANQGSEA. The J segment lost 3 bases and the V segment lost 6 bases, leaving 1 base of the junction unmatched. CDR3 protein: CSVGQGANEKLFF. CDR3 DNA: TGCAGCGTCGGACAGGGGGCTAATGAAAAACTGTTTTTT.

The rearrangement uses TRBV4-1 and TRBJ2-1; D call uncertain. This CDR3 is built from 17 residues. Per the germline V gene, CDR1 is MGHRA and CDR2 is YSYEKL. Trimming removed 1 base from V and 1 base from J, with 14 bases in between. In nucleotides, the CDR3 is TGCGCCAGCAGCCAAGGGCGGCTCGCCTTGTCCTACAATGAGCAGTTCTTC. Encoded protein: CASSQGRLALSYNEQFF.

On this clone: This CDR3 is also generated by other DNA sequences in the sample. This chain connects TRBV7-9 to TRBJ1-1, with D possibly TRBD1 on 5 matching bases. The germline gives CDR1 SEHNR, CDR2 FQNEAQ (reference sequence). The CDR3 spans 14 residues. The germline V and J ends were trimmed by 5 bases and 1 base, with 11 bases remaining between them. CDR3 coding DNA: TGTGCCAGCAGCCCGCGCACAGGGAACACTGAAGCTTTCTTT. Translating gives CASSPRTGNTEAFF.

The J gene is TRBJ1-1, the V gene TRBV30; D uncertain. V was clipped by 0 bases and J by 1 base, with 6 bases between them. Germline CDR1 and CDR2: GTSNPN and SVGIG (reference sequence). The CDR3 is 13 residues long. The CDR3 DNA reads as TGTGCCTGGAGTGTAAACAAGAACACTGAAGCTTTCTTT. Translation: CAWSVNKNTEAFF.

The CDR3 here is CASRRPSGRYTYNEQFF. The CDR3 DNA reads TGTGCCAGCAGACGACCGAGCGGGAGGTACACCTACAATGAGCAGTTCTTC. This chain uses TRBV2 with TRBJ2-1; 9 nucleotides match TRBD2. The V and J ends lost 6 bases and 2 bases, in that order; junction bases with no gene match: 11. Germline assignment: CDR1 SNHLY and CDR2 FYNNEI. There are 17 residues in the CDR3.

The V gene is TRBV19, the J gene TRBJ1-2; no firm D call. CDR1 is LNHDA, CDR2 SQIVND, per germline (reference sequence). This CDR3 has 12 amino acids. The CDR3: CSTWQPPYHRTF. CDR3 DNA: TGTTCTACTTGGCAGCCCCCCTATCATAGGACCTTC.

The chain employs TRBV30 and TRBJ1-3; D is uncertain. Trimming cost V 3 bases and J 0 bases, with 6 bases left between them. The CDR3 extends over 13 amino acids. Germline V CDR1 and CDR2: GTSNPN, SVGIG (reference sequence). CDR3 nucleotides: TGTGCCTGGAGAGCCGGCTCTGGAAACACCATATATTTT. It specifies CAWRAGSGNTIYF.

This chain links TRBV30 with TRBJ2-3; 9 bases match TRBD2. After removal of 3 bases from V and 7 bases from J, the junction contained 5 bases not matched to a gene. The length of the CDR3 is 13 residues. CDR1 is GTSNPN and CDR2 is SVGIG in the germline V gene (reference sequence). In DNA, the CDR3 is TGTGCCTGGAGCAGCGGGGGGACAAATACGCAGTATTTT. Amino acids: CAWSSGGTNTQYF.

The chain recombines TRBV9 with TRBJ1-6; 8 bases line up with TRBD1. CDR3 length: 16 amino acids. Looked up from germline, CDR1 is SGDLS and CDR2 is YYNGEE. The V gene end was trimmed by 3 bases and the J gene end by 6 bases; junction bases not matched to a gene: 8. CDR3 nucleotide sequence: TGTGCCAGCAGCGCAGACGGGACAGGTGGTAATTCACCCCTCCACTTT. Protein sequence: CASSADGTGGNSPLHF.